This is a list of T cell receptor beta chains from one sample in a study of blood T cell repertoires in COVID-19. Profiled with immunoSEQ multiplex PCR; TCRdb holds only in-frame clones, not every one. The sample carries 150,000 to 200,000 clones, over 75% recorded once. The material sequenced was peripheral blood. The receptors derive from a man aged 50-60 years who had recovered from COVID-19. The CDR3 runs from the conserved cysteine through the conserved F or W. The D gene is left open where the match is weak. Clone size is given for some rows only: seen once, a few or many times, or a class if the clone is expanded.

clone_size	d_call	v_call	j_call	cdr3_aa	cdr3_nt
few	.	TRBV5-4	TRBJ1-5	CASSQGSNQPQHF	TGTGCCAGCAGCCAGGGATCGAATCAGCCCCAGCATTTT
.	TRBD2	TRBV7-3	TRBJ2-1	CASSSGLAGNNEQFF	TGTGCCAGCAGCTCCGGACTAGCGGGGAACAATGAGCAGTTCTTC
.	.	TRBV29-1	TRBJ1-2	CSVEVWGGRNGYTF	TGCAGCGTTGAGGTTTGGGGGGGCCGAAATGGCTACACCTTC
.	.	TRBV5-4	TRBJ1-1	CASSPREANTEAFF	TGTGCCAGCAGCCCCAGGGAAGCGAACACTGAAGCTTTCTTT
.	.	TRBV7-8	TRBJ2-3	CASSLGQWRGRDTQYF	TGTGCCAGCAGCTTGGGGCAGTGGAGGGGCAGAGATACGCAGTATTTT
.	TRBD2	TRBV7-3	TRBJ2-1	CASSPGLAGGEQFF	TGTGCCAGCAGCCCAGGACTAGCGGGTGGTGAGCAGTTCTTC
.	TRBD1	TRBV29-1	TRBJ2-7	CSVGVTGTYEQYF	TGCAGCGTTGGAGTGACAGGGACCTACGAGCAGTACTTC
.	.	TRBV28	TRBJ1-1	CASSKPPPGATEAFF	TGTGCCAGCAGTAAACCACCTCCAGGGGCGACTGAAGCTTTCTTT
.	.	TRBV6-6	TRBJ1-3	CASSYSRGYGNTIYF	TGTGCCAGCAGTTACTCTAGAGGGTATGGAAACACCATATATTTT
.	TRBD1	TRBV10-2	TRBJ1-1	CASGQPGQVLLAFF	TGCGCCAGCGGCCAGCCGGGACAGGTCTTGTTAGCTTTCTTT
.	TRBD2	TRBV7-2	TRBJ2-1	CASSPTSGRVLNEQFF	TGTGCCAGCAGCCCGACTAGCGGGAGAGTTTTAAATGAGCAGTTCTTC
once	.	TRBV20-1	TRBJ2-2	CSASELGRDTGELFF	TGCAGTGCTAGTGAGTTGGGGCGAGACACCGGGGAGCTGTTTTTT
few	TRBD1	TRBV9	TRBJ2-2	CASSVLGTGFGTGELFF	TGTGCCAGCAGCGTATTAGGGACAGGGTTTGGTACCGGGGAGCTGTTTTTT
.	.	TRBV28	TRBJ1-4	CASIQTTRGDGEKLFF	TGTGCCAGCATCCAAACAACCCGGGGGGACGGTGAAAAACTGTTTTTT
.	.	TRBV5-1	TRBJ2-6	CASRQGSSGANVLTF	TGCGCCAGCAGACAGGGATCTTCTGGGGCCAACGTCCTGACTTTC
.	TRBD1	TRBV29-1	TRBJ2-1	CSAINPGQGKYEQFF	TGCAGCGCAATAAATCCGGGACAGGGGAAGTATGAGCAGTTCTTC
.	.	TRBV28	TRBJ1-2	CASSLPAVNYGYTF	TGTGCCAGCAGTTTACCCGCAGTTAACTATGGCTACACCTTC
.	.	TRBV24-1	TRBJ2-7	CATSVTPEAGVSDEQYF	TGTGCCACCAGTGTGACCCCTGAGGCAGGGGTGTCGGACGAGCAGTACTTC
.	TRBD1	TRBV4-2	TRBJ1-2	CASSQDRGTEDLRNYGYTF	TGTGCCAGCAGCCAAGATAGGGGGACAGAAGACCTAAGAAACTATGGCTACACCTTC
.	.	TRBV7-8	TRBJ1-3	CASSLAAGSQVSGNTIYF	TGTGCCAGCAGCTTAGCGGCAGGGTCTCAAGTCTCTGGAAACACCATATATTTT
.	TRBD1	TRBV19	TRBJ1-1	CASSILMDRDAFF	TGTGCCAGTAGTATATTGATGGACAGGGATGCTTTCTTT
.	.	TRBV29-1	TRBJ2-7	CSVDMMTESYEQYF	TGCAGCGTTGACATGATGACAGAATCCTACGAGCAGTACTTC
.	TRBD2	TRBV9	TRBJ2-5	CASSATSGWETQYF	TGTGCCAGCAGCGCGACTAGCGGCTGGGAGACCCAGTACTTC
once	.	TRBV6-5	TRBJ2-5	CASSPRFTGKETQYF	TGTGCCAGCAGTCCCAGATTCACAGGGAAGGAGACCCAGTACTTC
.	.	TRBV6-6	TRBJ1-3	CASSIGGSSGNTIYF	TGTGCCAGCAGTATCGGCGGAAGCTCTGGAAACACCATATATTTT
.	TRBD2	TRBV28	TRBJ2-1	CATVPAGGFHEQFF	TGTGCCACAGTCCCAGCGGGAGGGTTCCATGAGCAGTTCTTC
.	.	TRBV27	TRBJ1-6	CASSKGGVFSLHF	TGTGCCAGCAGTAAGGGGGGGGTTTTCTCCCTCCACTTT
.	.	TRBV9	TRBJ2-7	CAGGTAGYEQYF	TGTGCCGGGGGGACTGCCGGCTACGAGCAGTACTTC
.	TRBD1	TRBV6-5	TRBJ1-1	CASSPRQGVNTEAFF	TGTGCCAGCAGTCCAAGACAGGGGGTGAACACTGAAGCTTTCTTT
.	.	TRBV5-1	TRBJ2-5	CASSLTEETQYF	TGCGCCAGCAGCTTGACTGAAGAGACCCAGTACTTC
.	TRBD1	TRBV29-1	TRBJ2-7	CSAIRDRGQDEQYF	TGCAGCGCCATAAGGGACAGGGGGCAGGACGAGCAGTACTTC
.	TRBD2	TRBV10-2	TRBJ2-7	CASSGSGRGGYEQYF	TGCGCCAGCAGTGGTAGCGGGAGGGGAGGTTACGAGCAGTACTTC
once	.	TRBV15	TRBJ2-1	CATSTEGLAEQFF	TGTGCCACCAGTACCGAAGGTTTAGCGGAGCAGTTCTTC
once	TRBD1	TRBV29-1	TRBJ2-2	CSVVQGAGELFF	TGCAGCGTTGTCCAGGGGGCCGGGGAGCTGTTTTTT
.	TRBD1	TRBV7-9	TRBJ1-2	CASSSRETGVGGYTF	TGTGCCAGCAGCTCACGCGAGACAGGGGTCGGTGGCTACACCTTC
.	TRBD2	TRBV5-4	TRBJ2-2	CASSPLAGVIGELFF	TGTGCCAGCAGCCCTCTAGCGGGAGTCATCGGGGAGCTGTTTTTT
.	TRBD1	TRBV18	TRBJ1-1	CASSLARGHTEAFF	TGTGCCAGCTCACTCGCGAGGGGGCACACTGAAGCTTTCTTT
.	TRBD2	TRBV11-2	TRBJ2-5	CASSLSSGSGETQYF	TGTGCCAGCAGCTTAAGTAGCGGGAGTGGAGAGACCCAGTACTTC
.	.	TRBV5-5	TRBJ2-2	CASSLMGLQNTGELFF	TGTGCCAGCAGCTTGATGGGACTCCAGAACACCGGGGAGCTGTTTTTT
.	.	TRBV11-2	TRBJ2-1	CASSTQYNEQFF	TGTGCCAGCAGCACCCAGTACAATGAGCAGTTCTTC
.	.	TRBV11-2	TRBJ2-3	CASSPGTSTDTQYF	TGTGCCAGCAGCCCAGGGACTAGCACAGATACGCAGTATTTT
once	TRBD2	TRBV7-8	TRBJ2-1	CASSLLGGEGRNEQFF	TGTGCCAGCAGCCTACTTGGGGGGGAGGGTCGCAATGAGCAGTTCTTC
.	.	TRBV5-4	TRBJ2-7	CASSSSRGPYEQYF	TGTGCCAGCAGCTCGAGCCGCGGTCCCTACGAGCAGTACTTC
.	TRBD2	TRBV9	TRBJ2-1	CASSELAASIDEQFF	TGTGCCAGCAGTGAACTAGCGGCCAGCATTGATGAGCAGTTCTTC